The next 6 T cell receptor beta chains were all read from a single sample in a study of regulatory T cells in long-lasting Graves disease. According to the study, TCR beta libraries were built with iRepertoire HTBI primers and CDR3-region Arm-PCR. From the multiplex PCR reads, TCRdb called clonotypes with MiXCR, one entry per CDR3 protein. The table records about 400,000 distinct CDR3 sequences, around 20% of them present only once. Time point specified: persistent/refractory GD, antithyroid drugs over 5 years with positive TRAb. Researchers made the TCR library from RNA that was extracted from PBMCs. The sequences come from peripheral blood mononuclear cells (PBMCs), collected when the disease was refractory, from a patient treated with antithyroid drugs. Source of these receptors: a female donor with Graves disease.

On this clonotype: Its ends do not fully match the called genes, so a read error is possible. The rearrangement joins TRBV12-3 or TRBV12-4 to TRBJ1-1; D remains ambiguous. The CDR3 is 13 amino acids. The chain's CDR3 is CGSSLEWGTEAFF. The CDR3 coding sequence is TGTGGCAGCAGTTTAGAATGGGGCACTGAAGCTTTCTTT.

The chain couples TRBV10-2 to TRBJ2-3, with D uncertain. Trimming took 6 bases from V and 5 from J, leaving 12 bases between them. The CDR3 is 13 amino acids. From germline, CDR1 is WSHSY and CDR2 SAAADI. CDR3 in amino acids: CASRPETGDTQYF. The CDR3 region has the DNA TGCGCCAGCAGACCAGAGACGGGAGATACGCAGTATTTT.

The CDR3 region is CASSPGTGLNGYTF. CDR3 sequence (DNA): TGTGCCAGCAGCCCAGGGACAGGTTTAAACGGCTACACCTTC. V and J are TRBV9 and TRBJ1-2; 8 positions agree with TRBD1. V gave up 4 bases and J gave up 8 bases; unmatched junction bases: 10. The CDR3 has 14 residues. Germline lookup yields CDR1 SGDLS and CDR2 YYNGEE.

This chain links TRBV6-2 or TRBV6-3 with TRBJ2-7; 7 nucleotides agree with TRBD1. This CDR3 has 15 amino acids. Unmatched junction bases numbered 11, after V lost 6 bases and J lost 3 bases. Germline CDR1 is MNHEY and CDR2 is SVGEGT. The CDR3: CASSTSGTALYEQYF. DNA of the CDR3: TGTGCCAGCAGCACGTCCGGGACAGCACTCTACGAGCAGTACTTC.

The J gene is TRBJ2-2, the V gene TRBV6-5; unclear D gene. The germline V and J ends were trimmed by 3 bases and 6 bases, with 8 bases remaining between them. CDR1 is MNHEY and CDR2 is SVGAGI in the germline V gene. The CDR3 consists of 13 residues. The CDR3 sequence: CASSYRSSGELFF. The CDR3 DNA reads TGTGCCAGCAGTTATCGGTCCTCCGGGGAGCTGTTTTTT.

The chain uses TRBV30 and TRBJ2-2; D is possibly TRBD1 (7 bases). Germline values: CDR1 GTSNPN, CDR2 SVGIG (reference sequence). The length of the CDR3 is 15 residues. V gave up 5 bases and J gave up 2 bases, with 15 bases separating them. The CDR3 DNA sequence: TGTGCCTGGGCCGGAGGGGGCCCAAACACCGGGGAGCTGTTTTTT. It encodes CAWAGGGPNTGELFF. Complete variable domain (other parts from reference TRBV30 and TRBJ2-2): SQTIHQWPATLVQPVGSPLSLECTVEGTSNPNLYWYRQAAGRGLQLLFYSVGIGQISSEVPQNLSASRPQDRQFILSSKKLLLSDSGFYLCAWAGGGPNTGELFFGEGSRLTVL.